This T cell receptor beta chain is drawn from a study of shared clonotypes between healthy human individuals. Notes on the study in general: An anticipated effect of sequencing depth on clonotype sharing among donors was recognized.

About this clone itself: Its antigen remains unknown.

V was pared by 4 bases and J by 3 bases, with 4 bases of the junction left unmatched. The CDR3 has 15 residues. Germline assignment: CDR1 SGHRS and CDR2 YFSETQ. Method: immunoSEQ multiplex PCR; TCRdb's copy keeps in-frame clones and lacks some. The sample consists of roughly 1.5 million clones, nearly 99% of them appearing once. The sample taken for sequencing was naive CD4+ T cells sorted from blood. Subset defined: CD45RA+ positively selected. This TCR came from a young man in good health. V and J are TRBV5-1 and TRBJ2-1; 10 nucleotides align to TRBD2. The CDR3 region is CASSRLAGLYNEQFF. The CDR3, as DNA: TGCGCCAGCAGCAGACTAGCGGGCCTCTACAATGAGCAGTTCTTC.